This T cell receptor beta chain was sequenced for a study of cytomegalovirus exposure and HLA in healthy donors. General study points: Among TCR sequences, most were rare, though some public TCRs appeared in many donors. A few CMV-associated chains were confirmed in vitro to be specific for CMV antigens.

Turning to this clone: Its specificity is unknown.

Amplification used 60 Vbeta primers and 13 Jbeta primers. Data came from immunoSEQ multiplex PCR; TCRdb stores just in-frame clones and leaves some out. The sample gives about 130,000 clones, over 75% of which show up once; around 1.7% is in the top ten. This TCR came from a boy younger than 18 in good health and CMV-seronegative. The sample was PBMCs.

The CDR3 spells CASSLFGTSGEQETQYF. The CDR3, as DNA: TGTGCCAGCAGCTTATTTGGGACTAGCGGGGAACAAGAGACCCAGTACTTC. This rearrangement joins TRBV11-2 to TRBJ2-5; 13 positions agree with TRBD2. The CDR3 is 17 amino acids. The trim removed 2 bases at V and 2 bases at J, leaving 5 bases unmatched. CDR1 and CDR2 from the germline V gene are SGHAT and FQNNGV.